These 10 T cell receptor beta chains originate from one sample sequenced in a study of Ad26.COV2.S vaccination and SARS-CoV-2 variants. Repertoires were generated with immunoSEQ multiplex PCR, while TCRdb's copy carries only in-frame clones and drops some. The table includes some 420,000 clones, 85% to 90% detected once. Sample treatment: around 19 received Ad26.COV2.S at low or high dose, single or two shots; 5 received placebo; per-sample allocation not given. Vaccine and placebo recipients were sampled on day 63 after the first injection. Sequencing used peripheral blood, obtained in a trial of Ad26.COV2.S vaccine versus placebo. The origin of the receptors is a person aged 18-65 years who received the Ad26.COV2.S COVID-19 vaccine or a placebo.

The chain couples TRBV19 to TRBJ2-5, with 8 nucleotides matching TRBD2. CDR1 is LNHDA and CDR2 is SQIVND in the germline V gene (reference sequence). V lost 3 bases, J lost 6 bases, and 6 bases stayed unmatched. The CDR3 is 14 residues long. The DNA of the CDR3 is TGTGCCAGTAGTATTGTCGGGGGGGCGCAGACCCAGTACTTC. This gives the protein CASSIVGGAQTQYF.

This rearrangement joins TRBV6-1 to TRBJ1-5; perhaps TRBD1 as D (5 bases). V lost 3 bases and J lost 0, with 12 bases in between. The CDR3 sequence is 16 residues long. Germline lookup yields CDR1 MNHNS and CDR2 SASEGT. The CDR3 loop is CASSEQGGSSNQPQHF. The CDR3 DNA follows: TGTGCCAGCAGTGAGCAGGGAGGTAGTAGCAATCAGCCCCAGCATTTT.

The V call is TRBV27, the J call TRBJ2-7, with D possibly matching TRBD2 (6 bases). The V gene lost 0 bases and the J gene lost 0 bases, with 12 bases spanning the gap. The CDR3 is 16 residues long. Per the germline V gene, CDR1 is MNHEY and CDR2 is SMNVEV (reference sequence). CDR3 residues: CASSLSQGLSSYEQYF. For the CDR3, the DNA is TGTGCCAGCAGTTTATCCCAGGGACTTTCCTCCTACGAGCAGTACTTC.

This clone is a singleton in its sample. The V call is TRBV4-1, the J call TRBJ1-3, with 7 bases that match TRBD1. The CDR3 totals 15 residues. V dropped 0 bases and J dropped 1; count of bases not matched to a gene: 0. The germline V gene encodes CDR1 MGHRA and CDR2 YSYEKL. CDR3 region: CASSQDRGSGNTIYF. The CDR3 DNA follows: TGCGCCAGCAGCCAAGACAGGGGGTCTGGAAACACCATATATTTT.

CDR3 in DNA: TGCGCCAGCAGCTTTACAGGGGGTAACTATGGCTACACCTTC. The encoded protein is CASSFTGGNYGYTF. The V call is TRBV5-1, the J call TRBJ1-2; 8 bases line up with TRBD1. Trimming at V came to 2 bases and at J to 1 base, leaving 1 base not matched to a gene. Germline V CDR1 and CDR2: SGHRS, YFSETQ. This CDR3 has 14 residues.

CDR3 amino acids: CASSEAGLGTTQETQYF. The CDR3 DNA is TGTGCCAGCAGTGAAGCGGGTCTCGGGACGACACAAGAGACCCAGTACTTC. The chain has TRBV2 and TRBJ2-5; D may match TRBD1 or TRBD2 (5 bases each). Germline values: CDR1 SNHLY, CDR2 FYNNEI. V shed 0 bases and J shed 2 bases, with 16 bases lying between them. The CDR3 loop spans 17 amino acids.

CDR3 sequence reads: CASSLADRSPYEQYF. The CDR3 bases are TGTGCCAGCAGCCTCGCCGACAGGTCCCCCTACGAGCAGTACTTC. The gene calls are TRBV3-1 (or the pseudogene TRBV3-2) and TRBJ2-7, with D possibly matching TRBD1 (6 bases). V was cut by 4 bases and J by 2 bases, with 15 bases left in between. CDR3 length: 15 residues. Germline-derived CDR1 and CDR2 are LGHDT and YNNKEL (reference sequence).

The V and J genes are TRBV5-6 and TRBJ1-3, with D possibly TRBD1 on 5 matching bases. Germline V CDR1 and CDR2: SGHDT, YYEEEE. V was shortened by 3 bases and J by 0 bases, with 22 bases between the two germline ends. The CDR3 loop spans 19 amino acids. CDR3 coding DNA: TGTGCCAGCAGCTCAATTCCCTGGACACCTACCCTCTCTGGAAACACCATATATTTT. It encodes CASSSIPWTPTLSGNTIYF.

The chain joins TRBV28 to TRBJ2-4, with TRBD1 as a possible D gene (7 bases). CDR1 and CDR2 from the germline V gene are MDHEN and SYDVKM. The CDR3 consists of 14 residues. V gave up 5 bases and J gave up 4 bases, with 12 bases separating them. The CDR3 is CASSPGDSKNIQYF. The DNA for the CDR3 is TGTGCCAGCAGTCCGGGGGACAGTAAAAACATTCAGTACTTC.

This sequence joins TRBV6-2 or TRBV6-3 and TRBJ2-7; 12 bases align to TRBD2. V lost 2 bases to trimming and J lost 3 bases; unmatched junction nucleotides: 14. The CDR3 has 19 amino acids. The germline gives CDR1 MNHEY, CDR2 SVGEGT. The CDR3 DNA reads TGTGCCAGCAGTTACGCGATGGGAACTAGCGGGGGGCGGGGCTACGAGCAGTACTTC. The encoded protein is CASSYAMGTSGGRGYEQYF.